The clone carrying this T cell receptor (beta chain) has ten or more counts. Its antigen is unidentified. Sample time point: newly diagnosed GD, antithyroid drugs for less than 3 months. RNA isolated from PBMCs was used to make the TCR library. The authors built TCR beta libraries using iRepertoire HTBI primers and Arm-PCR of CDR3 regions. TCRdb reprocessed the multiplex PCR reads with MiXCR, giving one entry per CDR3 protein. In the table there are roughly 560,000 distinct CDR3 sequences, roughly 16% of which are singletons. This record comes from a study of regulatory T cells in long-lasting Graves disease. Study-wide results and limits: Persistent Graves' patients showed a TCR diversity that was lower than that of newly diagnosed ones. TRBV28, TRBJ1-2 and TRBJ2-5 were favored in persistent disease.

V lost 5 bases, J lost 4 bases, and 7 bases stayed unmatched. This CDR3 has 15 amino acids. The germline V gene has CDR1 MNHNS and CDR2 SASEGT. These same data were also listed under a study on T cells in Graves' hyperthyroidism and ophthalmopathy.

The material was peripheral blood mononuclear cells (PBMCs), obtained at new diagnosis, from a patient treated with antithyroid drugs. The chain has TRBV6-1 and TRBJ1-5, with 8 bases aligning to TRBD1. The sequence derives from a woman aged 35-65 years with Graves disease. CDR3 loop: CASSLWDRRNQPQHF. The CDR3 DNA follows: TGTGCCAGCAGTCTGTGGGACAGGCGTAATCAGCCCCAGCATTTT.